What follows is one TCR beta chain and its context. Its antigen remains unidentified. This sample is part of a study of monozygotic twins with cystic fibrosis. Across the whole study: With about 15 PCR cycles, barcoded libraries came from around 3 micrograms of fragmented DNA.

Looked up from germline, CDR1 is LNHDA and CDR2 is SQIVND (reference sequence). Trimming pared 6 bases from V and 0 bases from J, leaving 15 bases between. The CDR3 totals 15 residues. Study results and limitations: Low clonality (median around 0.0095) suggested a mostly naive repertoire. Nucleotide-identical clonotype sharing was significantly higher within monozygotic CF twin pairs than between unrelated CF individuals. J usage was most co-twin-similar in 8 of 16 pairs, V in 13.

The repertoire was sequenced with immunoSEQ multiplex PCR; TCRdb's copy has only in-frame clones and lacks some. This sample has 13,000 or so clones, with roughly nine tenths found just once. The source of this sequence is a boy aged 5 to 17 with cystic fibrosis. The sequenced material came from blood. V gene TRBV19 combines with J gene TRBJ2-7; D is perhaps TRBD2 (6 bases). The DNA of the CDR3 is TGTGCCAGTAGGTTAACGGGGGAATTCTCCTACGAGCAGTACTTC. Its protein is CASRLTGEFSYEQYF. The whole variable domain, filled in from reference TRBV19 and TRBJ2-7, reads DGGITQSPKYLFRKEGQNVTLSCEQNLNHDAMYWYRQDPGQGLRLIYYSQIVNDFQKGDIAEGYSVSREKKESFPLTVTSAQKNPTAFYLCASRLTGEFSYEQYFGPGTRLTVT.